Below, one TCR beta chain is given with its context. These data are taken from a study of cytotoxic CD8 clonotypes in ibrutinib-treated CLL. Study at large: On average, fewer than 95,000 productive rearrangements and just over 250,000 productive templates per sample.

Clones were read by immunoSEQ multiplex PCR, and TCRdb kept only the in-frame ones, dropping some. The repertoire includes about 27,000 clones, about 70% of them detected once, and 45% to 65% sits in the top ten. Deletions cut 0 bases from V and 8 bases from J, with 16 bases between. The CDR3 is 16 residues long. CDR1 and CDR2 from the germline V gene are MGHDK and SYGVNS. This chain joins TRBV25-1 and TRBJ2-2; D possibly matches TRBD1 or TRBD2 (5 bases each). Sequenced material: PBMCs, taken after 24 months of ibrutinib treatment. This clonotype was sampled from a human donor with chronic lymphocytic leukemia. CDR3 sequence: CASSEYKKGTSGELFF. CDR3 nucleotide sequence: TGTGCCAGCAGTGAATATAAAAAGGGGACCTCGGGGGAGCTGTTTTTT.